Sequencing of this T cell receptor (beta chain) was carried out in a study of T cell changes during pregnancy in multiple sclerosis. Trimming cost V 4 bases and J 2 bases, with 13 bases left between them. CDR3 length: 15 residues. Germline loops: CDR1 LNHDA, CDR2 SQIVND (reference sequence). Only in-frame clones appear in the TCRdb table, and some are missing; sequencing was by immunoSEQ multiplex PCR. In the table there are about 100,000 clones, about nine tenths of which are singletons. This sequence joins TRBV19 and TRBJ2-3; possible D gene TRBD1, 5 bases. Sequences were derived from peripheral blood, sampled after pregnancy. The TCR comes from a female donor with multiple sclerosis, enrolled in a pregnancy study. The CDR3 DNA reads as TGTGCCAGTAGTAGGGGTACAGGTCTCACAGATACGCAGTATTTT. Translation: CASSRGTGLTDTQYF. Filled out from reference TRBV19 and TRBJ2-3, the complete variable domain reads DGGITQSPKYLFRKEGQNVTLSCEQNLNHDAMYWYRQDPGQGLRLIYYSQIVNDFQKGDIAEGYSVSREKKESFPLTVTSAQKNPTAFYLCASSRGTGLTDTQYFGPGTRLTVL.